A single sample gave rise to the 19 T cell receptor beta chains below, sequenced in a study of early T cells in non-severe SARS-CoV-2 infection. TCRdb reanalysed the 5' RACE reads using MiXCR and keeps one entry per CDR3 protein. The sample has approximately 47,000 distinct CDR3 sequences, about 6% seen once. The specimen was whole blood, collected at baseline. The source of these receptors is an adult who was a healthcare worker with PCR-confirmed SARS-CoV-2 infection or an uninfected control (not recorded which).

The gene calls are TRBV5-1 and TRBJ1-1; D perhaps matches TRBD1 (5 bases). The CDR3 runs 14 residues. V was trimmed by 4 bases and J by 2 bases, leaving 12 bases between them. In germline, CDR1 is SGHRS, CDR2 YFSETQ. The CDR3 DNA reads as TGCGCCAGCAGCCGGGGACCAGGAAACACTGAAGCTTTCTTT. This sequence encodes CASSRGPGNTEAFF.

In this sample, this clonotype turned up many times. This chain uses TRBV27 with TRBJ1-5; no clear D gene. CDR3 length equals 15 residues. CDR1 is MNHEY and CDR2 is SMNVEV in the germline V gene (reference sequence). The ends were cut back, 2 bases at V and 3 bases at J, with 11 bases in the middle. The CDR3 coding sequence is TGTGCCAGCAGTTTAGGTCAGAGAGACAATCAGCCCCAGCATTTT. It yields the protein CASSLGQRDNQPQHF.

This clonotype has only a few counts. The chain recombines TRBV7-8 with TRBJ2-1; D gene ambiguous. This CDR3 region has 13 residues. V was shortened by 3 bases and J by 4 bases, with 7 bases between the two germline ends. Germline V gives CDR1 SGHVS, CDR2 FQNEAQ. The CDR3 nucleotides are TGTGCCAGCAGCTTTTTGAGGTACAATGAGCAGTTCTTC. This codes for CASSFLRYNEQFF.

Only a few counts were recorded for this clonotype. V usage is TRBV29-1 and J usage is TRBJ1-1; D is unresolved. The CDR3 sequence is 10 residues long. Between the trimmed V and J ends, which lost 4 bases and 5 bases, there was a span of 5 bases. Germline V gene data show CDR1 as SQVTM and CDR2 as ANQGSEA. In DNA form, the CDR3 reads TGCAGCGTTGTCGGGACTGAAGCTTTCTTT. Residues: CSVVGTEAFF.

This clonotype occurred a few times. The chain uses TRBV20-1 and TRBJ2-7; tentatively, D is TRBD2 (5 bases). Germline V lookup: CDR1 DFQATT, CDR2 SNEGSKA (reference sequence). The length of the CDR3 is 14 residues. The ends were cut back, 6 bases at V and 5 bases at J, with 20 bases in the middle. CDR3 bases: TGCAGTGCCGTGGTAGCGATGTCTGCGGACGAGCAGTACTTC. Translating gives CSAVVAMSADEQYF.

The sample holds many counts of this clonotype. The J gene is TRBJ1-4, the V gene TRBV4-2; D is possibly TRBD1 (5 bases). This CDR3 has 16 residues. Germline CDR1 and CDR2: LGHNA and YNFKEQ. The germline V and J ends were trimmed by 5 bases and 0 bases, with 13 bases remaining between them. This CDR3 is CASSGTGRATNEKLFF. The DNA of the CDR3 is TGTGCCAGCAGCGGGACGGGCCGTGCAACTAATGAAAAACTGTTTTTT.

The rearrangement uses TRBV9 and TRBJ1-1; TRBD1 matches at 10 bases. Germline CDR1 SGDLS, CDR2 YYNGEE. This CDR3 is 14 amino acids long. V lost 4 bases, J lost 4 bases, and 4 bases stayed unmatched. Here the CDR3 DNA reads TGTGCCAGCAGCCCGGGACAGGGGATCACTGAAGCTTTCTTT. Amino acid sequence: CASSPGQGITEAFF.

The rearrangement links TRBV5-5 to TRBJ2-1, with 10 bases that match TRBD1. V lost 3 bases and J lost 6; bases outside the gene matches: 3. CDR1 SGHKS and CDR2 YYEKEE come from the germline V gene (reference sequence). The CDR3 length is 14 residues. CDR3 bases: TGTGCCAGCAGCTCCGGGACAGGGGCCAATGAGCAGTTCTTC. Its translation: CASSSGTGANEQFF.

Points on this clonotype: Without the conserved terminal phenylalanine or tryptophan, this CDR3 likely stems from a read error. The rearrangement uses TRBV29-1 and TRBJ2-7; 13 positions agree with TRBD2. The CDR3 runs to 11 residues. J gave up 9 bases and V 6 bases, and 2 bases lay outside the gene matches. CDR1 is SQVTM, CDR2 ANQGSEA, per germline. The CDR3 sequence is CSVGLAGVQYS. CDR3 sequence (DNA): TGCAGCGTAGGACTAGCGGGAGTGCAGTACTCC.

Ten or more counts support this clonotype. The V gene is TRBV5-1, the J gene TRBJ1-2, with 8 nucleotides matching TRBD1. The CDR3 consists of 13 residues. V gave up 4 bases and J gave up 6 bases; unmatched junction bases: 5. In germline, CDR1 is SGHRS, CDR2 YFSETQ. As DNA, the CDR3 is TGCGCCAGCAGCCCGGACAGGGAAGATGGCTACACCTTC. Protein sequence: CASSPDREDGYTF.

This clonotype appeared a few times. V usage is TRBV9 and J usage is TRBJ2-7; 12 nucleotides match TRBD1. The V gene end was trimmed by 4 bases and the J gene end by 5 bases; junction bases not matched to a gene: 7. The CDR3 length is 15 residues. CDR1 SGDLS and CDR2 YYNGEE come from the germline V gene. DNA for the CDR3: TGTGCCAGCAGCACTCCGGGACAGGGGGCCCACGAGCAGTACTTC. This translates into CASSTPGQGAHEQYF. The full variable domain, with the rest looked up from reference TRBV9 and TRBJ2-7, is DSGVTQTPKHLITATGQRVTLRCSPRSGDLSVYWYQQSLDQGLQFLIQYYNGEERAKGNILERFSAQQFPDLHSELNLSSLELGDSALYFCASSTPGQGAHEQYFGPGTRLTVT.

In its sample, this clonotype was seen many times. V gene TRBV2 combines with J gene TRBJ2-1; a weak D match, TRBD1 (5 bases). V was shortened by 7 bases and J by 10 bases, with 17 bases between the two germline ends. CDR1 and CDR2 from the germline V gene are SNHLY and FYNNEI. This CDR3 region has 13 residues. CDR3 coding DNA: TGTGCCAGCACCCTAAGATGGGCAGGGGAGCAGTTCTTC. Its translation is CASTLRWAGEQFF.

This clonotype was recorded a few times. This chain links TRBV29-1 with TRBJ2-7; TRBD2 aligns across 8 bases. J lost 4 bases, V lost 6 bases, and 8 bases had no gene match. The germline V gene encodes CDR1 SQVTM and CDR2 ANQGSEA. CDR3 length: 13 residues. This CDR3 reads CSVFSGTGYEQYF. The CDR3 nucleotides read TGCAGCGTATTTAGCGGGACGGGTTACGAGCAGTACTTC.

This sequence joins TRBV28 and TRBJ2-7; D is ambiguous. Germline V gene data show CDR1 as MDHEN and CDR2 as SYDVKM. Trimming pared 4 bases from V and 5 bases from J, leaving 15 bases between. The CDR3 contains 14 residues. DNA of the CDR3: TGTGCCAGCAGTTACGAACAGAGAAGGGACGAGCAGTACTTC. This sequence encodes CASSYEQRRDEQYF.

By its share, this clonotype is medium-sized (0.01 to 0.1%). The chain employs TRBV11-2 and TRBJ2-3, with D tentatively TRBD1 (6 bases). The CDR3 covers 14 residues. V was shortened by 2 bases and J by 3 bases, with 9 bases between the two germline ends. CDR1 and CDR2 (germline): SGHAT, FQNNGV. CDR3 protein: CASSLRGKTDTQYF. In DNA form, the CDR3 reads TGTGCCAGCAGCTTAAGGGGGAAGACAGATACGCAGTATTTT.

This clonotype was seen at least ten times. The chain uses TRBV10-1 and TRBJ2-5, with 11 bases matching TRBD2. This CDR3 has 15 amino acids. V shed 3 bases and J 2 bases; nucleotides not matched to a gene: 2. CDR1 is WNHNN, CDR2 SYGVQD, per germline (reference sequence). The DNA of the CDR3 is TGCGCCAGCAGTGATGGGACTAGCGGTCAAGAGACCCAGTACTTC. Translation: CASSDGTSGQETQYF.

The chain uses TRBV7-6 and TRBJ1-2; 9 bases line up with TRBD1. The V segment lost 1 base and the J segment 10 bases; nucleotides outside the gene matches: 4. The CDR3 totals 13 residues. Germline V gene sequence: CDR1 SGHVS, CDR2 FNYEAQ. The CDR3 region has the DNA TGTGCCAGCAGCTTAGGGGACAGGGCCCCCTACACCTTC. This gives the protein CASSLGDRAPYTF.

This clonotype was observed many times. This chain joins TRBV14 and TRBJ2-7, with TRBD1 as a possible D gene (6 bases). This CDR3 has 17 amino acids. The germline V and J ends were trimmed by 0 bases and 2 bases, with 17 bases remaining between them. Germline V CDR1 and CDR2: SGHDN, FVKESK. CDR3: CASSQDEMRAGAYEQYF. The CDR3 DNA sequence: TGTGCCAGCAGCCAAGATGAGATGAGGGCAGGGGCCTACGAGCAGTACTTC.

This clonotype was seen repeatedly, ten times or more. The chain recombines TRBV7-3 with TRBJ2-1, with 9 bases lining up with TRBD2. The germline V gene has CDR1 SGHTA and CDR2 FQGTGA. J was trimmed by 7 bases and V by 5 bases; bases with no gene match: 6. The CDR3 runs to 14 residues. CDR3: CASSVSGGFNEQFF. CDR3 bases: TGTGCCAGCAGCGTTAGCGGGGGATTTAATGAGCAGTTCTTC.